The 22 T cell receptor beta chains listed next were all sequenced from one sample in a study of T cells in lung cancer brain metastases. This table comes from immunoSEQ multiplex PCR, and its TCRdb copy is limited to in-frame clones, with some not included. The table records roughly 1,900 clones, around 89% of them present only once. The sequencing sample was made of tumor tissue from a brain metastasis. These TCRs come from a woman between 45 and 65 years old with non-small cell lung cancer that had spread to the brain.

This clone came up a few times. The chain joins TRBV7-6 to TRBJ1-1; 8 nucleotides align to TRBD1. The CDR3 runs to 15 residues. The germline V gene has CDR1 SGHVS and CDR2 FNYEAQ. The J segment lost 0 bases and the V segment lost 5 bases, leaving 5 bases of the junction unmatched. CDR3 bases: TGTGCCAGCAGCGGGGACAGGCTAATGAACACTGAAGCTTTCTTT. Encoded protein: CASSGDRLMNTEAFF.

This sequence joins TRBV27 and TRBJ2-2; TRBD2 matches at 13 bases. Germline CDR1 reads MNHEY; CDR2 reads SMNVEV (reference sequence). V was clipped by 6 bases and J by 5 bases; unmatched bases: 0. This CDR3 has 14 amino acids. CDR3 region: CASRLAGGTGELFF. The CDR3 nucleotides read TGTGCCAGCAGACTAGCGGGAGGGACCGGGGAGCTGTTTTTT.

This clone turned up a few times. The CDR3 loop reads CASSLDRDGYTF. For the CDR3, the DNA is TGTGCCAGCTCACTAGACAGGGACGGCTACACCTTC. V gene TRBV18 combines with J gene TRBJ1-2, with TRBD1 matching over 7 bases. Germline V gene data show CDR1 as KGHSH and CDR2 as LQKENI. This CDR3 comprises 12 residues. J gave up 8 bases and V 4 bases, and 4 bases lay outside the gene matches.

About this clone: The junction differs from germline at one of its ends, possibly a read error. This chain links TRBV6-6 with TRBJ1-5; D uncertain. Germline V CDR1 and CDR2: MNHNY, SVGAGI (reference sequence). This CDR3 is built from 15 residues. Here the CDR3 reads CASSYSERSNQPQHF. The CDR3 DNA sequence: TGTGCCAGCAGTTACTCGGAAAGGAGTAATCAACCCCAGCATTTT.

The chain joins TRBV11-2 to TRBJ1-6; D unresolved. The V gene lost 0 bases and the J gene lost 10 bases, with 7 bases spanning the gap. Germline values: CDR1 SGHAT, CDR2 FQNNGV. The length of the CDR3 is 13 residues. The chain's CDR3 is CASSLEGRSPLHF. The DNA for the CDR3 is TGTGCCAGCAGCTTAGAGGGGAGGTCACCCCTCCACTTT.

CDR3 loop: CASSPQSAGAGVGTDTQYF. CDR3 nucleotides: TGTGCCAGCAGCCCCCAATCGGCCGGCGCGGGAGTGGGGACAGATACGCAGTATTTT. V and J are TRBV7-6 and TRBJ2-3; 7 bases line up with TRBD2. The trim removed 5 bases at V and 3 bases at J, leaving 20 bases unmatched. CDR1 SGHVS and CDR2 FNYEAQ come from the germline V gene. The CDR3 consists of 19 residues.

J is TRBJ2-2 and V is TRBV9; a possible D gene is TRBD1 (6 bases). The CDR3 length is 16 residues. Trimming removed 0 bases from V and 0 bases from J, with 9 bases in between. CDR1 is SGDLS, CDR2 YYNGEE, per germline. In DNA, the CDR3 is TGTGCCAGCAGCGTAGCCGGACAGCCGAACACCGGGGAGCTGTTTTTT. It translates to CASSVAGQPNTGELFF.

The chain's CDR3 is CAWSPSGHSNEKLFF. CDR3 nucleotides: TGTGCCTGGAGTCCTTCAGGCCACTCCAATGAAAAACTGTTTTTT. The chain combines TRBV30 with TRBJ1-4; D gene unclear. This CDR3 region has 15 residues. Germline-derived CDR1 and CDR2 are GTSNPN and SVGIG (reference sequence). Between the trimmed V and J ends, which lost 2 bases and 5 bases, there was a span of 15 bases.

This clone turned up a few times. The V call is TRBV5-5, the J call TRBJ1-1; maybe TRBD1 (5 bases). The V end lost 8 bases, the J end lost 3 bases, and 11 bases lay between the germline ends. The CDR3 loop spans 12 amino acids. Per germline, CDR1 SGHKS and CDR2 YYEKEE (reference sequence). The CDR3 sequence: CASGQGYTEAFF. CDR3 in DNA: TGTGCCAGTGGGCAGGGCTACACTGAAGCTTTCTTT.

CDR3 in DNA: TGTGCCAGTAGTATGGCAGCTTATTCCTACGAGCAGTACTTC. Residues: CASSMAAYSYEQYF. The chain recombines TRBV19 with TRBJ2-7; D remains ambiguous. With 3 bases removed from V and 1 base from J, the gap between germline ends came to 10 bases. Germline V gene data show CDR1 as LNHDA and CDR2 as SQIVND (reference sequence). CDR3 length equals 14 residues.

The chain uses TRBV15 and TRBJ1-5; 10 positions match TRBD1. The CDR3 has 15 amino acids. Germline CDR1 and CDR2: LNHNV and YYDKDF (reference sequence). With 3 bases clipped from V and 4 bases from J, the junction kept 3 bases outside the gene matches. The CDR3 DNA reads TGTGCCACCAGCAGTGGACAGGGGGGGAATCAGCCCCAGCATTTT. This translates into CATSSGQGGNQPQHF.

There are a few counts of this clone. This sequence joins TRBV9 and TRBJ2-7; D is possibly TRBD1 (6 bases). The CDR3 has 14 amino acids. Germline-derived CDR1 and CDR2 are SGDLS and YYNGEE. The V gene lost 0 bases and the J gene lost 7 bases, with 14 bases spanning the gap. The CDR3 nucleotides read TGTGCCAGCAGCGTAGCCCCCTCCCAGGGGGAGCAGTACTTC. Encoded protein: CASSVAPSQGEQYF.

The V and J genes are TRBV5-6 and TRBJ1-6, with TRBD1 as a possible D gene (5 bases). Germline V CDR1 and CDR2: SGHDT, YYEEEE. The CDR3 consists of 14 residues. V was clipped by 6 bases and J by 9 bases, with 16 bases between them. This CDR3 is CASTWGRQSSPLHF. The CDR3 DNA is TGTGCCAGCACCTGGGGCAGGCAGAGTTCACCCCTCCACTTT.

This clone was observed a handful of times. The genes are TRBV9 and TRBJ2-5; D is unclear. The CDR3 has 12 amino acids. V shed 3 bases and J shed 7 bases, with 10 bases lying between them. Germline CDR1 SGDLS, CDR2 YYNGEE. The DNA for the CDR3 is TGTGCCAGCAGCGCCCCTGACTCGACCCAGTACTTC. Translating gives CASSAPDSTQYF.

The V gene is TRBV4-1, the J gene TRBJ2-7; D may correspond to TRBD1 or TRBD2 (7 bases each). The V end was cut by 0 bases, the J end by 7 bases, with 19 bases between. This CDR3 contains 16 residues. Germline CDR1 reads MGHRA; CDR2 reads YSYEKL. The CDR3 here is CASSQDRQGGTREQYF. In DNA form, the CDR3 reads TGCGCCAGCAGCCAAGATCGGCAGGGGGGGACGCGGGAGCAGTACTTC.

By share, this clone ranks as large (0.1 to 1%). Additional DNA sequences in this sample encode the identical CDR3. The rearrangement links TRBV28 to TRBJ2-7; D not certain. The CDR3 sequence is 14 residues long. V shed 6 bases and J shed 0 bases, with 12 bases lying between them. Germline CDR1 MDHEN, CDR2 SYDVKM. CDR3 amino acids: CASSLSATSYEQYF. DNA for the CDR3: TGTGCCAGCAGCTTGTCCGCTACCTCCTACGAGCAGTACTTC.

In the case of this clone: One end of the junction does not line up with germline, which may come from a read error. V usage is TRBV5-6 and J usage is TRBJ1-1; no clear D. Germline CDR1 reads SGHDT; CDR2 reads YYEEEE. The CDR3 runs to 14 residues. CDR3 nucleotides: TGTGCCAGCAGTTTGGGCCCTACGAACACTGAAGCTTTCTTT. Translation gives CASSLGPTNTEAFF.

The table lists this clone with a few counts. The sample holds other DNA sequences that translate to the same CDR3. The chain is built from TRBV29-1 and TRBJ1-4; maybe TRBD1 (6 bases). From germline, CDR1 is SQVTM and CDR2 ANQGSEA. With 4 bases removed from V and 5 bases from J, the gap between germline ends came to 11 bases. The CDR3 runs to 13 residues. The CDR3 DNA is TGCAGCGTTGGGGGGCAGGGGAATGAAAAACTGTTTTTT. It is translated as CSVGGQGNEKLFF.

This clone was counted a single time. The chain couples TRBV14 to TRBJ1-2; no reliable D call. Germline CDR1 and CDR2: SGHDN and FVKESK. The CDR3 totals 16 residues. The germline V and J ends were trimmed by 0 bases and 6 bases, with 17 bases remaining between them. CDR3 in amino acids: CASSQENFLPSDGYTF. In DNA form, the CDR3 reads TGTGCCAGCAGCCAAGAAAACTTCCTTCCCTCGGATGGCTACACCTTC.

To note about this clone: The same CDR3 can be traced to other DNA sequences in this sample. The rearrangement uses TRBV5-8 and TRBJ1-6; D gene unclear. Trimming removed 5 bases at V and 7 bases at J, with 19 bases between. The germline V gene encodes CDR1 SGHTS and CDR2 YDEGEE. The CDR3 consists of 16 residues. CDR3 DNA: TGTGCCAGCAGTTACCCTGGGGAGACGTGGAATTCACCCCTCCACTTT. Translated, it gives CASSYPGETWNSPLHF. The complete variable domain, with remaining parts taken from reference TRBV5-8 and TRBJ1-6, reads EAGVTQSPTHLIKTRGQQATLRCSPISGHTSVYWYQQALGLGLQFLLWYDEGEERNRGNFPPRFSGRQFPNYSSELNVNALELEDSALYLCASSYPGETWNSPLHFGNGTRLTVT.

The CDR3 bases are TGCGCCAGCAGCCGGGGGGGGCCCACAGATACGCAGTATTTT. This codes for CASSRGGPTDTQYF. The chain couples TRBV4-3 to TRBJ2-3; TRBD2 might be the D (7 bases). CDR3 size: 14 residues. The germline V and J ends were trimmed by 4 bases and 2 bases, with 10 bases remaining between them. The V gene's germline CDR1 is LGHNA and CDR2 YSLEER.

V usage is TRBV6-5 and J usage is TRBJ1-6; D remains unclear. The CDR3 length is 14 residues. The germline V and J ends were trimmed by 5 bases and 0 bases, with 5 bases remaining between them. Looked up from germline, CDR1 is MNHEY and CDR2 is SVGAGI. The CDR3 reads CASSRTSYNSPLHF. CDR3 sequence (DNA): TGTGCCAGCAGTCGTACCTCCTATAATTCACCCCTCCACTTT.